This T cell receptor (beta chain) derives from a study of blood T cell repertoires in COVID-19. Study background: Specimens from acute and convalescent COVID-19 originated in the United States, Italy and Spain. From T cells, B-cell-depleted T cells, or PBMCs came the material, which was cDNA or gDNA.

CDR3 size: 13 residues. The germline V gene encodes CDR1 WNHNN and CDR2 SYGVQD (reference sequence). V lost 8 bases and J lost 8, with 13 bases in between. As originally analysed: Reference gene primer amplification yielded estimated nucleated cell counts. Profiled with immunoSEQ multiplex PCR; TCRdb holds only in-frame clones, not every one. V, J and clone size derive from that table, while D and trimming were established from the DNA sequence. The sample records roughly 280,000 clones, about nine tenths being singletons. The sequenced sample consisted of peripheral blood. The V gene is TRBV10-1, the J gene TRBJ1-6; a possible D gene is TRBD1 (6 bases). The source of this sequence is a man aged 40-49 years with active or convalescent COVID-19. The CDR3 bases are TGCGCCAGCCGGGGACACGAGGATTCACCCCTCCACTTT. Translated: CASRGHEDSPLHF.